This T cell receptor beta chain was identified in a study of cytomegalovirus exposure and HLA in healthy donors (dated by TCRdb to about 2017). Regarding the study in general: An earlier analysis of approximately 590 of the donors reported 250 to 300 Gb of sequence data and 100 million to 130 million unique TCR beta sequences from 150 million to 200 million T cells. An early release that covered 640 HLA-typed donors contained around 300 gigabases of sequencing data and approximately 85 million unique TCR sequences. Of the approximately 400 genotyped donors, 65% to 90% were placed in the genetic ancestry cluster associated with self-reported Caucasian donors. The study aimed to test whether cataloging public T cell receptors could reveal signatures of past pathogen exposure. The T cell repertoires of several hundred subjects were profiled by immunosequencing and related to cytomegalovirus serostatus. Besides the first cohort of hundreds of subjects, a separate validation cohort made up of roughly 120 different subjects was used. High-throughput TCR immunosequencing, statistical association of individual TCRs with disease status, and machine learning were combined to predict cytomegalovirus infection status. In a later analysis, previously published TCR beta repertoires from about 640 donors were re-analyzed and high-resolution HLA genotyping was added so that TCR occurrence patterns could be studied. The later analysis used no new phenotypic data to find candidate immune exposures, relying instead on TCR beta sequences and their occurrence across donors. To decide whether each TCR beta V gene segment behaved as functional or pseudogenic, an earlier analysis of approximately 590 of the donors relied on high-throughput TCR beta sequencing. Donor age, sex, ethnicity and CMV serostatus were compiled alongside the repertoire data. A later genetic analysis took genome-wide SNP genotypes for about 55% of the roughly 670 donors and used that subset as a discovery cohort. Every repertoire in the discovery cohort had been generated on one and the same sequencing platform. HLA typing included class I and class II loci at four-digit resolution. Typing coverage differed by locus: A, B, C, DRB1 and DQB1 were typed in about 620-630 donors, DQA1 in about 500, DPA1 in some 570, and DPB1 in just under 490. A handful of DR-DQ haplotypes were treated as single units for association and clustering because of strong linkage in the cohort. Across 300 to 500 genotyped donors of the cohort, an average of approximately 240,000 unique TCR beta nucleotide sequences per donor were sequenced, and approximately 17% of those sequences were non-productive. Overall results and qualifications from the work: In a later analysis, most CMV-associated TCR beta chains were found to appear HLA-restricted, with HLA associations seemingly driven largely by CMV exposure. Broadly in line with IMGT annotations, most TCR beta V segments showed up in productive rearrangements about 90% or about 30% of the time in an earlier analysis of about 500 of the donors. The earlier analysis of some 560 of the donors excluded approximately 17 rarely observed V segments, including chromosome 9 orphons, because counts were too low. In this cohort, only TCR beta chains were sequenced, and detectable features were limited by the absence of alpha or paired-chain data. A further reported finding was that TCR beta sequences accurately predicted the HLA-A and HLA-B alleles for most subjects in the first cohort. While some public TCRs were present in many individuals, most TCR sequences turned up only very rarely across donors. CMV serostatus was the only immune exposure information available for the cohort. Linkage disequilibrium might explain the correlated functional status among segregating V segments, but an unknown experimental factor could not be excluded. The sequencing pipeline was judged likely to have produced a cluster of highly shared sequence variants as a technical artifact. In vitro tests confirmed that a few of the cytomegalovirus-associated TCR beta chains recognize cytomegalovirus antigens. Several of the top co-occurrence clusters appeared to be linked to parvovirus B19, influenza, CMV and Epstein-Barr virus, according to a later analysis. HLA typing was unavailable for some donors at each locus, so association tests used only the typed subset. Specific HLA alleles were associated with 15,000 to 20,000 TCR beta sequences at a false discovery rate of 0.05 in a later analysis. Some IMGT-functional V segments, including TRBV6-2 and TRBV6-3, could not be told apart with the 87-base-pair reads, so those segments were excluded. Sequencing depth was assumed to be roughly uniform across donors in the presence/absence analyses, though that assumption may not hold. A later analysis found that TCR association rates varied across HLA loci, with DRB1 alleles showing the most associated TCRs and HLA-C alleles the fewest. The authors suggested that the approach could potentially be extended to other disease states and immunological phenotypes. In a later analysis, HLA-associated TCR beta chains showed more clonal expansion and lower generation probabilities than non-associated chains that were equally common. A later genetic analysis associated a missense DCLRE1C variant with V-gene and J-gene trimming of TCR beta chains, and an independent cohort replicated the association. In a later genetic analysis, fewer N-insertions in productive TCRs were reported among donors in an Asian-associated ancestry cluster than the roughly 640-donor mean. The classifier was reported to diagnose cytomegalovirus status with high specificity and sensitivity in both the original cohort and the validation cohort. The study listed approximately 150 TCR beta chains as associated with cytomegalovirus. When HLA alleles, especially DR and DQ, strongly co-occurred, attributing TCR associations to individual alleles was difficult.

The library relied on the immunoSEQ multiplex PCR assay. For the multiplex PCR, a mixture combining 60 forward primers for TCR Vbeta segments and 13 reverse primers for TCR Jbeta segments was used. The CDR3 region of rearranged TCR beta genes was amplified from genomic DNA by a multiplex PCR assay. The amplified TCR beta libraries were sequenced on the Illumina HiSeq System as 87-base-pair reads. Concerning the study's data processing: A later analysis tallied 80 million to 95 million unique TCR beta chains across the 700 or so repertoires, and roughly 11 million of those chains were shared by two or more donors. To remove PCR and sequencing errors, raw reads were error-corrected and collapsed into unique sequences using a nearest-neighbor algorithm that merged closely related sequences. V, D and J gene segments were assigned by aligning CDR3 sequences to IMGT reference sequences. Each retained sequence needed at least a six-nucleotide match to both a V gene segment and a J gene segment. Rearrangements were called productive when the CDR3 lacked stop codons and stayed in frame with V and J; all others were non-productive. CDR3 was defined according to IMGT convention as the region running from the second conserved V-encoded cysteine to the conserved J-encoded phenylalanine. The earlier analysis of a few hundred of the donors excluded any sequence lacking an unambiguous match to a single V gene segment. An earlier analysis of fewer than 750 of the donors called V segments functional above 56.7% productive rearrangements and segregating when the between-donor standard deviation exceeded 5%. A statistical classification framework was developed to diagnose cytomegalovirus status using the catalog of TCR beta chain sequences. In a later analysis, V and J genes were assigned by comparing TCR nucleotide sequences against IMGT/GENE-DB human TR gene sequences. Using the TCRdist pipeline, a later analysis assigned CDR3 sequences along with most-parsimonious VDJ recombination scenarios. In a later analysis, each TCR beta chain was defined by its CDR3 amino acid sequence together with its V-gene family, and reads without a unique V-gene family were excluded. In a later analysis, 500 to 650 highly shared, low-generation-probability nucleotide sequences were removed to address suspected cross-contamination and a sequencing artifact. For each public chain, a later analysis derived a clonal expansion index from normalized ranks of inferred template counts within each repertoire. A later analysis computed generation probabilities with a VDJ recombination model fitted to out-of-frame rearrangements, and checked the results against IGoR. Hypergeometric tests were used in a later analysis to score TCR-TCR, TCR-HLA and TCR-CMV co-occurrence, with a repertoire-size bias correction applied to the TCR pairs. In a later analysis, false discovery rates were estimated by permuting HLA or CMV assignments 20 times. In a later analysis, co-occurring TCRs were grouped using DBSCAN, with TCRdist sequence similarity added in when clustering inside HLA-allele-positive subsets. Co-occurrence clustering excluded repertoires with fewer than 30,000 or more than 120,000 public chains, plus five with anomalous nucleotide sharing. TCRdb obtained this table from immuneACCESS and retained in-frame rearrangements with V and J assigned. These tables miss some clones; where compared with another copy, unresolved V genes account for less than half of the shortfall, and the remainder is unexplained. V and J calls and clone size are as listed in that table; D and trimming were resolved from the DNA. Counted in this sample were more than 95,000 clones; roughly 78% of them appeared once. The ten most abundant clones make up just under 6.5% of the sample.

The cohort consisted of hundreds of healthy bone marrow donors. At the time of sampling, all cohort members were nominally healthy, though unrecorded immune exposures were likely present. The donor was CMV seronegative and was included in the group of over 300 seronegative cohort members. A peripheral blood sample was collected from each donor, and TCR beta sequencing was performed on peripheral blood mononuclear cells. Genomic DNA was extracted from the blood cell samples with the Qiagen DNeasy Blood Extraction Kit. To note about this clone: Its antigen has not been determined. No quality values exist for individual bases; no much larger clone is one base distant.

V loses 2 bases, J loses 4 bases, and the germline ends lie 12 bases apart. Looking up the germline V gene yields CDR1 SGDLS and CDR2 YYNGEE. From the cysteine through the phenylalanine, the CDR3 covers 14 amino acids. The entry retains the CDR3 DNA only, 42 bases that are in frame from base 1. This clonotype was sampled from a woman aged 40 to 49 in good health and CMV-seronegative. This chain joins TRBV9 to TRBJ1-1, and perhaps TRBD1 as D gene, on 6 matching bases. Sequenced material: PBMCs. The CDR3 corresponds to CASSVGGLGTEAFF. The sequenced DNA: TGTGCCAGCAGCGTCGGGGGGCTTGGCACTGAAGCTTTCTTT.